The 22 T cell receptor beta chains reported below all come from one sample, sequenced in a study of breast tumors, draining lymph nodes, adjacent tissues (TCRdb year 2016). The receptor library was made with multiplex PCR. TCRdb shows the sequencer as Illumina HiSeq 2000. TCRdb itself trimmed the public reads at Q25 with fastp, ran MiXCR and retained productive beta chains. Rows with a matching CDR3 protein are joined into one entry that keeps the most common DNA and genes. In this sample the table shows about 140,000 distinct CDR3 sequences, approximately 30% of which occur a single time. The top ten clones comprise 2.3% of the sample. The lymph node samples were taken from the axillary draining lymph nodes of breast cancer patients. The sample was axillary lymph node tissue. The receptors originated from a female donor with breast cancer. Some clones in this sample may be carry-over from other donors' samples.

The genes are TRBV29-1 and TRBJ2-2; a possible D gene is TRBD2 (6 bases). Germline values: CDR1 SQVTM, CDR2 ANQGSEA. The CDR3 length is 13 residues. V was cut by 5 bases and J by 4 bases, with 11 bases left in between. Here the CDR3 reads CSVWDWGTGELFF. DNA of the CDR3: TGCAGCGTTTGGGACTGGGGCACCGGGGAGCTGTTTTTT.

A word on this clonotype: Possible read error: a much larger clone is one base away. The chain joins TRBV11-2 to TRBJ2-2, with D hard to call. Germline CDR1 reads SGHAT; CDR2 reads FQNNGV. The germline V and J ends were trimmed by 8 bases and 6 bases, with 13 bases remaining between them. The CDR3 length is 13 residues. CDR3 sequence reads: CASGLQRSGELFF. The CDR3 DNA follows: TGTGCCAGCGGTTTACAGAGGTCCGGGGAGCTGTTTTTT.

This clonotype was seen ten or more times. This chain connects TRBV30 to TRBJ2-1; 8 positions match TRBD1. CDR1 and CDR2 from the germline V gene are GTSNPN and SVGIG (reference sequence). CDR3 length: 15 residues. V was clipped by 2 bases and J by 6 bases; unmatched bases: 9. The CDR3 region has the DNA TGTGCCTGGAGTCACCAGGACAGGGAATTCAATGAGCAGTTCTTC. It yields the protein CAWSHQDREFNEQFF.

This clonotype was seen a single time. The V call is TRBV7-2, the J call TRBJ2-3; a weak D match, TRBD2 (6 bases). The V and J ends lost 5 bases and 4 bases respectively, with 19 bases between them. CDR1 is SGHTA and CDR2 is FQGNSA in the germline V gene. The CDR3 loop spans 16 amino acids. The CDR3 DNA reads TGTGCCAGCAGCGTGACCGGGACTGGCGGGCCAGATACGCAGTATTTT. It codes for CASSVTGTGGPDTQYF.

This clonotype occurred many times. The CDR3: CASSQDEAHRVGANVLTF. For the CDR3, the DNA is TGCGCCAGCAGCCAAGATGAGGCCCACAGGGTTGGGGCCAACGTCCTGACTTTC. V is TRBV4-3 and J is TRBJ2-6; maybe TRBD1 (6 bases). V shed 0 bases and J shed 3 bases, with 15 bases lying between them. This CDR3 contains 18 residues. Germline CDR1 is LGHNA and CDR2 is YSLEER.

The V and J genes are TRBV7-2 and TRBJ1-1; maybe TRBD1 (5 bases). CDR1 and CDR2 from the germline V gene are SGHTA and FQGNSA. The V and J ends lost 5 bases and 6 bases respectively, with 16 bases between them. CDR3 length: 14 amino acids. CDR3 loop: CASSVHGGRAEAFF. In DNA, the CDR3 is TGTGCCAGCAGCGTTCACGGGGGACGGGCTGAAGCTTTCTTT.

This clonotype was counted ten times or more. This chain links TRBV11-2 with TRBJ1-3; TRBD1 agrees at 10 bases. Germline assignment: CDR1 SGHAT and CDR2 FQNNGV. V was clipped by 6 bases and J by 4 bases; unmatched bases: 3. The CDR3 totals 14 residues. CDR3 nucleotides: TGTGCCAGCAGGGCGACAGGGGGCGGAAACACCATATATTTT. The encoded protein is CASRATGGGNTIYF.

This clonotype was observed many times. The junction differs from germline at one of its ends, possibly a read error. V gene TRBV2 combines with J gene TRBJ1-6; tentatively, D is TRBD1 (5 bases). Germline values: CDR1 SNHLY, CDR2 FYNNEI. This CDR3 comprises 14 residues. Here the CDR3 DNA reads TGTGCCAGCAGGGAAGGGGTTTCTCTCTCACCCCTCCACTTT. This sequence encodes CASREGVSLSPLHF.

This clonotype has only one observation. The junction departs from the called germline gene at one end, perhaps through a read error. The DNA of the CDR3 is TGCAGTGCTATCCCCCGGGACAGGCCGACTCAGTCCCAGCATTTT. Amino acid sequence: CSAIPRDRPTQSQHF. The chain links TRBV20-1 to TRBJ1-5; 8 bases map to TRBD1. The germline CDR1 and CDR2 sequences are DFQATT and SNEGSKA (reference sequence). The CDR3 has 15 amino acids.

This clonotype appeared many times. V is TRBV19 and J is TRBJ2-5; TRBD1 agrees at 8 bases. Germline-derived CDR1 and CDR2 are LNHDA and SQIVND (reference sequence). Losses at the gene ends were 4 bases for V and 3 bases for J; bases not matched to a gene: 7. CDR3 length: 15 amino acids. DNA of the CDR3: TGTGCCAGTAGTACCCGGACAGGGTGGAAAGAGACCCAGTACTTC. Translation: CASSTRTGWKETQYF.

As for this clonotype: Being one base from a much bigger clone, this may be a read error. This rearrangement joins TRBV5-6 to TRBJ1-6; D might be TRBD1 (5 bases). Germline CDR1 SGHDT, CDR2 YYEEEE. The CDR3 contains 17 residues. V shed 0 bases and J shed 7 bases, with 17 bases lying between them. In DNA form, the CDR3 reads TGTGCCAGCAGCTTGGCCGGGACGGCAGAGGTAAATTCACCCCTCCACTTT. Translation gives CASSLAGTAEVNSPLHF.

The genes are TRBV27 and TRBJ2-1, with 10 nucleotides matching TRBD2. There are 14 residues in the CDR3. In germline, CDR1 is MNHEY, CDR2 SMNVEV (reference sequence). Trimming at V came to 5 bases and at J to 4 bases, leaving 2 bases not matched to a gene. For the CDR3, the DNA is TGTGCCAGCAGTAATAGCGGGGGGTACAATGAGCAGTTCTTC. Its protein is CASSNSGGYNEQFF.

This clonotype was seen a handful of times. The CDR3 region is CASSLIGVGAYEQYF. The CDR3 DNA reads TGTGCCAGCAGTTTAATCGGGGTTGGGGCCTACGAGCAGTACTTC. This chain links TRBV27 with TRBJ2-7, with D maybe TRBD2 (5 bases). The CDR3 sequence is 15 residues long. Germline values: CDR1 MNHEY, CDR2 SMNVEV (reference sequence). V was cut by 2 bases and J by 2 bases, with 13 bases left in between.

This clonotype was counted ten times or more. J is TRBJ1-5 and V is TRBV30; 7 bases are shared with TRBD1. Trimming took 5 bases from V and 3 from J; bases not matched to a gene: 4. CDR3 length equals 13 residues. Germline lookup yields CDR1 GTSNPN and CDR2 SVGIG (reference sequence). The CDR3 sequence: CAWETGFNQPQHF. The DNA for the CDR3 is TGTGCCTGGGAGACAGGGTTCAATCAGCCCCAGCATTTT.

This clonotype has at least ten counts. The chain joins TRBV5-6 to TRBJ1-6; D uncertain. This CDR3 is built from 13 residues. Germline-derived CDR1 and CDR2 are SGHDT and YYEEEE. Trimming left V 0 bases short and J 6 bases short, with 4 bases between. The CDR3 DNA sequence: TGTGCCAGCAGCTTGGGCCCTAATTCACCCCTCCACTTT. Its translation is CASSLGPNSPLHF.

There are many counts of this clonotype. The CDR3 loop reads CASSPTYDGAQYF. CDR3 bases: TGTGCCAGCAGTCCAACCTACGACGGGGCTCAGTACTTC. This chain uses TRBV3-1 with TRBJ2-5, with D possibly being TRBD1 or TRBD2 (5 bases each). The CDR3 contains 13 residues. Between the trimmed V and J ends, which lost 6 bases and 11 bases, there was a span of 19 bases. Germline lookup yields CDR1 LGHDT and CDR2 YNNKEL (reference sequence).

This clonotype showed up just a few times. A single base separates this from a much larger clone, so it may be a read error. The gene calls are TRBV5-6 and TRBJ1-5; 7 bases fit TRBD1. Germline CDR1 is SGHDT and CDR2 is YYEEEE. Losses at the gene ends were 2 bases for V and 3 bases for J; bases not matched to a gene: 2. The CDR3 covers 14 residues. The chain's CDR3 is CASSFRGANQPQHF. CDR3 nucleotide sequence: TGTGCCAGCAGCTTCAGGGGGGCCAATCAGCCCCAGCATTTT.

The chain carries TRBV15 and TRBJ2-1, with TRBD2 matching over 7 bases. The V and J ends lost 3 bases and 10 bases, in that order; junction bases with no gene match: 15. Germline CDR1 and CDR2: LNHNV and YYDKDF (reference sequence). The CDR3 loop spans 16 amino acids. CDR3 protein: CATSRTLTSPGAEQFF. The CDR3 DNA follows: TGTGCCACCAGCAGGACCTTGACTAGCCCGGGAGCGGAGCAGTTCTTC.

The count of this clonotype is one. V and J are TRBV2 and TRBJ2-5; TRBD2 agrees at 8 bases. V was clipped by 8 bases and J by 1 base; unmatched bases: 9. CDR1 is SNHLY and CDR2 is FYNNEI in the germline V gene. This CDR3 is 15 amino acids long. Here the CDR3 DNA reads TGTGCCAGCTTCCAGGGCGGGGGGCTCCAAGAGACCCAGTACTTC. Protein product: CASFQGGGLQETQYF.

Remarks on this clonotype: Since a much larger clone is just one base distant, this may be a read error. The rearrangement links TRBV3-1 to TRBJ1-4; the D is unclear. The CDR3 is 14 residues long. V shed 10 bases and J shed 0 bases, with 12 bases lying between them. The germline V gene encodes CDR1 LGHDT and CDR2 YNNKEL (reference sequence). The CDR3 DNA is TGTGCCAACAGTTACACAGCAACTAATGAAAAACTGTTTTTT. Its translation: CANSYTATNEKLFF. Looking up the rest from reference TRBV3-1 and TRBJ1-4 gives the full variable domain: DTAVSQTPKYLVTQMGNDKSIKCEQNLGHDTMYWYKQDSKKFLKIMFSYNNKELIINETVPNRFSPKSPDKAHLNLHINSLELGDSAVYFCANSYTATNEKLFFGSGTQLSVL.

This clonotype was picked up many times. The chain combines TRBV3-1 with TRBJ2-3; 9 bases match TRBD2. The CDR3 runs 16 residues. Unmatched junction bases numbered 5, after V lost 2 bases and J lost 2 bases. Germline V gene sequence: CDR1 LGHDT, CDR2 YNNKEL (reference sequence). DNA for the CDR3: TGTGCCAGCAGCCAACAGCGGGGGGCCGCCACAGATACGCAGTATTTT. Its translation: CASSQQRGAATDTQYF.

This clonotype came up many times. The chain couples TRBV3-1 to TRBJ1-2; D gene ambiguous. CDR3 size: 14 residues. Trimming cost V 1 base and J 4 bases, with 10 bases left between them. The germline V gene encodes CDR1 LGHDT and CDR2 YNNKEL (reference sequence). In DNA, the CDR3 is TGTGCCAGCAGCCAAGGGGCTGGTACCTATGGCTACACCTTC. This codes for CASSQGAGTYGYTF.